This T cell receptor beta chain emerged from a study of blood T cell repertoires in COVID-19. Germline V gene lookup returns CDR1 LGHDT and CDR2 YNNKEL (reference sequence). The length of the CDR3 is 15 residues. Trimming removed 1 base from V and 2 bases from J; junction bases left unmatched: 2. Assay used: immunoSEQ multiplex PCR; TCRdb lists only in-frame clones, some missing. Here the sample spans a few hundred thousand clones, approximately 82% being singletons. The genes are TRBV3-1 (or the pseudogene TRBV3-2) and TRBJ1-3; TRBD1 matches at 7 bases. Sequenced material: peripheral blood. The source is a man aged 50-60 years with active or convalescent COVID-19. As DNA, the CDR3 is TGTGCCAGCAGCCAAGGACAGGGTGCTGGAAACACCATATATTTT. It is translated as CASSQGQGAGNTIYF.